A selection of T cell receptor beta chains follows, all from one sample in a study of T cell responses to AZD1222 COVID-19 vaccine. Here immunoSEQ multiplex PCR was the method, and the copy in TCRdb shows in-frame clones only, minus some. The sample yields roughly 55,000 clones, 89% seen once. Here the sequenced sample was peripheral blood, taken on day 0 of AZD1222 vaccination. The receptors stem from an adult in good health. CDR3s include the opening cysteine and the closing phenylalanine or tryptophan. Fields, in order: J gene, clone size, D gene, V gene, CDR3 protein, CDR3 DNA. D genes are given only for firm matches. Clone sizes are given selectively: once, few, many, or a class where the clone is expanded.

>TRBJ1-1|.|TRBD1|TRBV12-5
CASGVGQGLNTEAFF
TGTGCTAGTGGCGTTGGACAGGGCCTGAACACTGAAGCTTTCTTT
>TRBJ1-3|.|.|TRBV5-1
CASSLAPADAGNTIYF
TGCGCCAGCAGCTTGGCCCCCGCTGACGCTGGAAACACCATATATTTT
>TRBJ2-7|.|TRBD1|TRBV27
CASSLYRGSVYEQYF
TGTGCCAGCAGTTTATACAGGGGGTCCGTCTACGAGCAGTACTTC
>TRBJ1-1|once|TRBD1|TRBV12-3/TRBV12-4
CASSGTANTEAFF
TGTGCCAGCAGTGGGACAGCAAACACTGAAGCTTTCTTT
>TRBJ2-2|.|.|TRBV28
CATSSPGTPNTGELFF
TGTGCCACCTCAAGCCCCGGGACTCCAAACACCGGGGAGCTGTTTTTT
>TRBJ1-1|once|TRBD1|TRBV5-5
CASSTGGADTEAFF
TGTGCCAGCAGCACAGGGGGCGCGGACACTGAAGCTTTCTTT
>TRBJ2-1|.|TRBD2|TRBV25-1
CASSEFGGRGLFF
TGTGCCAGCAGTGAATTTGGCGGGAGAGGATTATTCTTC
>TRBJ2-1|.|TRBD2|TRBV2
CASSASGTYNEQFF
TGTGCCAGCAGTGCTAGCGGGACCTACAATGAGCAGTTCTTC
>TRBJ2-1|.|.|TRBV7-9
CASSISSWDEQFF
TGTGCCAGCAGCATATCGAGTTGGGATGAGCAGTTCTTC
>TRBJ2-7|.|.|TRBV28
CASRPHGTGFAYEQYF
TGTGCCAGCAGGCCTCATGGCACAGGGTTCGCCTACGAGCAGTACTTC
>TRBJ1-2|once|.|TRBV28
CASSLPDPGRGYTF
TGTGCCAGCAGTTTACCAGACCCCGGGCGGGGCTACACCTTC
>TRBJ2-2|.|TRBD2|TRBV7-8
CASSLRHPGLAGGGTGELFF
TGTGCCAGCAGCTTACGACACCCGGGACTAGCGGGAGGAGGCACCGGGGAGCTGTTTTTT
>TRBJ2-2|few|.|TRBV27
CASSLSGNTGELFF
TGTGCCAGCAGTTTATCGGGGAACACCGGGGAGCTGTTTTTT
>TRBJ2-5|.|.|TRBV10-3
CAISRLGYQETQYF
TGTGCCATCAGTCGTTTGGGCTACCAAGAGACCCAGTACTTC
>TRBJ2-3|.|.|TRBV11-2
CASSLDSRADTQYF
TGTGCCAGCAGCTTAGATTCACGCGCAGATACGCAGTATTTT
>TRBJ1-5|.|.|TRBV19
CASSIADRRSNQPQHF
TGTGCCAGTAGTATAGCCGACAGGAGAAGCAATCAGCCCCAGCATTTT
>TRBJ1-4|.|TRBD1|TRBV6-5
CASLRGQGNEKLFF
TGTGCCAGCCTCCGAGGACAGGGGAATGAAAAACTGTTTTTT
>TRBJ1-2|.|.|TRBV18
CASSPGQMSVYGYTF
TGTGCCAGCTCACCAGGACAGATGAGCGTCTATGGCTACACCTTC
>TRBJ2-2|.|TRBD2|TRBV15
CATSRVPLAGWNTGELFF
TGTGCCACCAGCAGAGTACCCCTAGCGGGATGGAACACCGGGGAGCTGTTTTTT
>TRBJ2-7|.|TRBD2|TRBV27
CASRTLAAGHEQYF
TGTGCCAGCAGGACGCTAGCGGCCGGTCACGAGCAGTACTTC
>TRBJ2-1|.|TRBD2|TRBV6-5
CASRLAGTYNEQFF
TGTGCCAGCAGGTTAGCGGGAACCTACAATGAGCAGTTCTTC
>TRBJ1-1|.|.|TRBV29-1
CSVEDPLGQGAFF
TGCAGCGTTGAAGACCCCTTGGGCCAAGGCGCTTTCTTT
>TRBJ2-7|.|.|TRBV5-1
CASSPAGALRRSGEQYF
TGCGCCAGCAGCCCTGCCGGGGCCCTGCGCCGTTCCGGCGAGCAGTACTTC
>TRBJ2-3|once|TRBD2|TRBV14
CASSQDSSGATDTQYF
TGTGCCAGCAGCCAAGACTCTAGCGGGGCCACAGATACGCAGTATTTT
>TRBJ2-3|once|TRBD2|TRBV5-5
CASSTPRTSTSADTQYF
TGTGCCAGCAGCACGCCCCGGACTAGCACGAGCGCAGATACGCAGTATTTT
>TRBJ2-1|.|TRBD2|TRBV19
CASRSGLAGVTEQFF
TGTGCCAGTAGGAGTGGTCTAGCGGGAGTCACTGAGCAGTTCTTC
>TRBJ2-7|once|TRBD1|TRBV16
CASSLGQGADEQYF
TGTGCCAGCAGCCTGGGACAGGGGGCTGATGAGCAGTACTTC
>TRBJ2-1|.|TRBD2|TRBV5-1
CASSLATSGYNEQFF
TGCGCCAGCAGCTTGGCAACTAGCGGCTACAATGAGCAGTTCTTC
>TRBJ2-1|.|TRBD2|TRBV9
CASSSPGLKNEQFF
TGTGCCAGCAGCTCCCCGGGACTAAAAAATGAGCAGTTCTTC
>TRBJ2-2|.|TRBD2|TRBV7-2
CASSLDWTSGSTGELFF
TGTGCCAGCAGCTTAGACTGGACTAGCGGGAGTACCGGGGAGCTGTTTTTT
>TRBJ1-4|.|.|TRBV15
CATSRDLGNEKLFF
TGTGCCACCAGCAGAGATTTGGGTAATGAAAAACTGTTTTTT
>TRBJ2-3|.|.|TRBV21-1
CASSNMAGGTDTQYF
TGTGCCAGCAGCAATATGGCAGGGGGCACAGATACGCAGTATTTT
>TRBJ2-1|.|TRBD2|TRBV6-1
CASSELLAGFFKYNEQFF
TGTGCCAGCAGTGAATTACTAGCGGGATTCTTTAAATACAATGAGCAGTTCTTC
>TRBJ2-1|few|TRBD2|TRBV2
CASTLGLANNEQFF
TGTGCCAGCACCCTGGGACTAGCGAACAATGAGCAGTTCTTC
>TRBJ1-6|.|.|TRBV7-2
CASTMGGAGNSPLHF
TGTGCCAGCACTATGGGGGGCGCCGGGAATTCACCCCTCCACTTT
>TRBJ2-1|.|.|TRBV29-1
CSVGGESVEFF
TGCAGCGTTGGCGGGGAATCAGTTGAGTTCTTC
>TRBJ1-1|.|TRBD1|TRBV30
CAWTLKFRGQNTEAFF
TGTGCCTGGACCCTGAAATTTAGGGGGCAGAACACTGAAGCTTTCTTT
>TRBJ1-1|.|.|TRBV28
CASSLPLRPEAFF
TGTGCCAGCAGTTTACCTCTCAGACCTGAAGCTTTCTTT
>TRBJ1-2|.|TRBD1|TRBV5-4
CASSLRGTGQLKGYGYTF
TGTGCCAGCAGCTTGAGAGGGACAGGACAACTTAAGGGGTATGGCTACACCTTC
>TRBJ1-2|.|.|TRBV27
CASSKGTLSYGYTF
TGTGCCAGCAGTAAGGGGACTTTGAGCTATGGCTACACCTTC
>TRBJ1-2|.|.|TRBV19
CASSIDLTSTGPYGYTF
TGTGCCAGTAGTATAGACCTAACTTCGACAGGACCCTATGGCTACACCTTC
>TRBJ2-7|.|TRBD2|TRBV6-5
CASSYSRGLAGAKQYF
TGTGCCAGCAGTTACTCGAGGGGACTAGCGGGAGCCAAGCAGTACTTC
>TRBJ1-5|.|TRBD1|TRBV2
CASNGQARGLNQPQHF
TGTGCCAGTAACGGACAGGCCCGAGGCTTGAATCAGCCCCAGCATTTT
>TRBJ1-5|.|.|TRBV10-3
CAISEDSRVGNQPQHF
TGTGCCATCAGTGAGGACAGTCGGGTTGGAAATCAGCCCCAGCATTTT
>TRBJ1-4|once|.|TRBV6-5
CASSIRQGEKLFF
TGTGCCAGCAGCATACGGCAGGGAGAAAAACTGTTTTTT
>TRBJ2-2|.|.|TRBV7-2
CASSSRTDTGELFF
TGTGCCAGCAGCTCCCGGACAGACACCGGGGAGCTGTTTTTT
>TRBJ2-7|.|.|TRBV11-2
CASSPRSYEQYF
TGTGCCAGCAGCCCCCGAAGTTACGAGCAGTACTTC
>TRBJ2-6|.|TRBD2|TRBV7-2
CASSLGGTGANVLTF
TGTGCCAGCAGCTTGGGAGGGACCGGGGCCAACGTCCTGACTTTC
>TRBJ1-5|.|.|TRBV30
CAWSQGVSNQPQHF
TGTGCCTGGAGTCAAGGGGTAAGCAATCAGCCCCAGCATTTT
>TRBJ1-5|.|.|TRBV7-9
CASSLGPSNQPQHF
TGTGCCAGCAGCTTAGGTCCCAGCAATCAGCCCCAGCATTTT
>TRBJ2-1|.|.|TRBV5-1
CASSLGGSSFVGEQFF
TGCGCCAGCAGCTTAGGTGGGAGTTCTTTCGTCGGTGAGCAGTTCTTC
>TRBJ2-7|.|TRBD2|TRBV27
CASSERERYEQYF
TGTGCCAGCAGCGAGCGGGAGAGGTACGAGCAGTACTTC
>TRBJ1-1|.|.|TRBV6-6
CASSRATGGVGTEAFF
TGTGCCAGCAGTAGAGCCACGGGCGGGGTGGGCACTGAAGCTTTCTTT
>TRBJ1-2|.|.|TRBV29-1
CSVRRAGQGGYTF
TGCAGCGTTCGTAGGGCGGGGCAAGGCGGCTACACCTTC
>TRBJ1-2|.|.|TRBV19
CASSRTENYGYTF
TGTGCCAGTAGTAGGACAGAGAACTATGGCTACACCTTC
>TRBJ2-7|.|TRBD2|TRBV6-2/TRBV6-3
CASSYSIGLADYYEQYF
TGTGCCAGCAGTTACTCGATTGGGCTAGCGGACTACTACGAGCAGTACTTC
>TRBJ2-5|.|.|TRBV7-2
CASSLGGSETQYF
TGTGCCAGCAGCTTAGGGGGATCGGAGACCCAGTACTTC
>TRBJ2-1|.|TRBD1|TRBV19
CASSSGTGLNEQFF
TGTGCCAGTTCCTCCGGGACAGGGTTGAATGAGCAGTTCTTC
>TRBJ2-1|.|.|TRBV2
CASSDQGNGNEQFF
TGTGCCAGCAGTGATCAAGGTAACGGCAATGAGCAGTTCTTC